A selection of T cell receptor beta chains follows, all from one sample in a study of regulatory T cells in long-lasting Graves disease. TCRdb reprocessed the multiplex PCR reads via MiXCR and lists one record per CDR3 protein. This sample has 200,000 to 250,000 distinct CDR3 sequences, with roughly 18% found just once. These data are also associated with another study on T cells in Graves' hyperthyroidism and ophthalmopathy.

The material was peripheral blood mononuclear cells (PBMCs), obtained at new diagnosis, from a patient treated with antithyroid drugs. These receptor sequences come from a woman aged 30 to 39 with Graves disease. CDR3s include the opening cysteine and the closing phenylalanine or tryptophan. Fields, in order: D gene, CDR3 length, clone size, V gene, J gene, CDR3 DNA, CDR3 protein. D genes are given only for firm matches. The listing skips clone size in some rows; elsewhere it reads once, few, many or a size class.

d_gene: NA; len: 15; abundance: NA; v_gene: TRBV19; j_gene: TRBJ1-3; CDR3nt: TGTGCCAGTGCCAGGGGACGGATCTCTGGAAACACCATATATTTT; CDR3aa: CASARGRISGNTIYF
d_gene: TRBD2; len: 16; abundance: NA; v_gene: TRBV13; j_gene: TRBJ2-5; CDR3nt: TGTGCCAGCAGCAACTTAGCGGGAGGGCGTAGGGAGACCCAGTACTTC; CDR3aa: CASSNLAGGRRETQYF
d_gene: TRBD1; len: 15; abundance: many; v_gene: TRBV2; j_gene: TRBJ1-5; CDR3nt: TGTGCCAGCAGTGAAGTGGGACAGGGGAATCAGCCCCAGCATTTT; CDR3aa: CASSEVGQGNQPQHF
d_gene: NA; len: 14; abundance: medium-sized; v_gene: TRBV11-3; j_gene: TRBJ1-1; CDR3nt: TGTGCCAGCAGCCAAGGGAGTATGAACACTGAAGCTTTCTTT; CDR3aa: CASSQGSMNTEAFF
d_gene: TRBD1; len: 13; abundance: NA; v_gene: TRBV4-1; j_gene: TRBJ1-2; CDR3nt: TGCGCCAGCAGCCTCACAGGGGTAGCTGGCTACACCTTC; CDR3aa: CASSLTGVAGYTF
d_gene: TRBD1; len: 15; abundance: NA; v_gene: TRBV6-5; j_gene: TRBJ1-2; CDR3nt: TGTGCCAGCAGTTACAGCAGGGACAGAGGTGGGGGCTACACCTTC; CDR3aa: CASSYSRDRGGGYTF
d_gene: NA; len: 14; abundance: NA; v_gene: TRBV6-1; j_gene: TRBJ2-7; CDR3nt: TGTGCCAGCAGCTTCATACCTGGCAAAAACGAGCAGTACTTC; CDR3aa: CASSFIPGKNEQYF
d_gene: NA; len: 14; abundance: many; v_gene: TRBV12-3/TRBV12-4; j_gene: TRBJ1-1; CDR3nt: TGTGCCAGCAGACCTTTCACAGGAAACACTGAAGCTTTCTTT; CDR3aa: CASRPFTGNTEAFF
d_gene: NA; len: 14; abundance: many; v_gene: TRBV27; j_gene: TRBJ1-1; CDR3nt: TGTGCCAGCAGTTGGCAGGAGGATGGAGGTCGAGCTTTCTTT; CDR3aa: CASSWQEDGGRAFF
d_gene: TRBD1; len: 14; abundance: NA; v_gene: TRBV2; j_gene: TRBJ1-4; CDR3nt: TGTGCCAGCAGGTCGACAGGGATTGGTGAAAAACTGTTTTTT; CDR3aa: CASRSTGIGEKLFF
d_gene: NA; len: 13; abundance: NA; v_gene: TRBV6-1; j_gene: TRBJ1-4; CDR3nt: TGTGCCAGCAATCGACAAGGAAATGAAAAACTGTTTTTT; CDR3aa: CASNRQGNEKLFF
d_gene: NA; len: 11; abundance: NA; v_gene: TRBV7-9; j_gene: TRBJ2-7; CDR3nt: TGTGCCAGCAGCCCGGCAAGCGAGCAGTACTTC; CDR3aa: CASSPASEQYF
d_gene: NA; len: 16; abundance: many; v_gene: TRBV6-2/TRBV6-3; j_gene: TRBJ2-2; CDR3nt: TGTGCCAGCAGTTATTCAGGGGTCGCGAACACCGGGGAGCTGTTTTTT; CDR3aa: CASSYSGVANTGELFF
d_gene: NA; len: 14; abundance: NA; v_gene: TRBV4-2; j_gene: TRBJ2-7; CDR3nt: TGTGCCAGCAGCCAAGTGGGAGCGGGCTACGAGCAGTACTTC; CDR3aa: CASSQVGAGYEQYF
d_gene: NA; len: 10; abundance: many; v_gene: TRBV29-1; j_gene: TRBJ1-1; CDR3nt: TGCAGCGTTCAGTACACTGAAGCTTTCTTT; CDR3aa: CSVQYTEAFF
d_gene: NA; len: 17; abundance: many; v_gene: TRBV15; j_gene: TRBJ2-3; CDR3nt: TGTGCCACCAGCAGAGATCAGGGGCATAGCGCTACAGATACGCAGTATTTT; CDR3aa: CATSRDQGHSATDTQYF
d_gene: TRBD1; len: 15; abundance: many; v_gene: TRBV11-3; j_gene: TRBJ2-3; CDR3nt: TGTGCCAGCAGCTCCGGACAGGGGGCTACAGATACGCAGTATTTT; CDR3aa: CASSSGQGATDTQYF
d_gene: TRBD1; len: 15; abundance: many; v_gene: TRBV20-1; j_gene: TRBJ1-1; CDR3nt: TGCAGTGCTAGAATGGGGACAGGGAGCAAGCCGAAAGCTTTCTTT; CDR3aa: CSARMGTGSKPKAFF
d_gene: TRBD1; len: 17; abundance: NA; v_gene: TRBV9; j_gene: TRBJ1-4; CDR3nt: TGTGCCAGCAGCGCAACCGGGACAGGGGGAACTAATGAAAAACTGTTTTTT; CDR3aa: CASSATGTGGTNEKLFF
d_gene: TRBD2; len: 15; abundance: many; v_gene: TRBV20-1; j_gene: TRBJ2-5; CDR3nt: TGCAGTGCAGGACTAGCGGGGCCCGCGGGAGAGACCCAGTACTTC; CDR3aa: CSAGLAGPAGETQYF
d_gene: NA; len: 11; abundance: NA; v_gene: TRBV10-3; j_gene: TRBJ2-7; CDR3nt: TGTGCCATCGGGGTGGGGTACGAGCAGTACTTC; CDR3aa: CAIGVGYEQYF
d_gene: NA; len: 13; abundance: many; v_gene: TRBV19; j_gene: TRBJ2-7; CDR3nt: TGTGCCAGTAGCCCCGGGCGAGCCTACGAGCAGTACTTC; CDR3aa: CASSPGRAYEQYF
d_gene: NA; len: 15; abundance: NA; v_gene: TRBV20-1; j_gene: TRBJ2-1; CDR3nt: TGCAGTGCACGAATTGGGGGGCTGGGGTACAATGAGCAGTTCTTC; CDR3aa: CSARIGGLGYNEQFF
d_gene: NA; len: 15; abundance: few; v_gene: TRBV10-3; j_gene: TRBJ2-4; CDR3nt: TGTGCCATCAGTAGGGACGGGGTAGCCAAAAACATTCAGTACTTC; CDR3aa: CAISRDGVAKNIQYF
d_gene: NA; len: 13; abundance: many; v_gene: TRBV20-1; j_gene: TRBJ1-1; CDR3nt: TGCAGTGCTAGTGCGGGGGCCCGTACTGAAGCTTTCTTT; CDR3aa: CSASAGARTEAFF
d_gene: NA; len: 16; abundance: many; v_gene: TRBV28; j_gene: TRBJ1-4; CDR3nt: TGTGCCAGCACCCCAGCGCAGTACCCAACTAATGAAAAACTGTTTTTT; CDR3aa: CASTPAQYPTNEKLFF
d_gene: TRBD2; len: 16; abundance: few; v_gene: TRBV3-1; j_gene: TRBJ2-7; CDR3nt: TGTGCCAGCAGCCAAGGTGCCGGGGGGAAACCTTACGAGCAGTACTTC; CDR3aa: CASSQGAGGKPYEQYF
d_gene: NA; len: 11; abundance: many; v_gene: TRBV5-1; j_gene: TRBJ1-2; CDR3nt: TGCGCCAGCAGCATGGGGGTTGGCTACACCTTC; CDR3aa: CASSMGVGYTF
d_gene: TRBD1; len: 15; abundance: many; v_gene: TRBV7-9; j_gene: TRBJ1-1; CDR3nt: TGTGCCAGCAGCTCGGGGACAGAGATGAACACTGAAGCTTTCTTT; CDR3aa: CASSSGTEMNTEAFF
d_gene: NA; len: 15; abundance: NA; v_gene: TRBV27; j_gene: TRBJ1-2; CDR3nt: TGTGCCAGCAGTTTATGGGCAGGGAGGAAGGGTGGCTACACCTTC; CDR3aa: CASSLWAGRKGGYTF
d_gene: NA; len: 14; abundance: NA; v_gene: TRBV11-2; j_gene: TRBJ2-3; CDR3nt: TGTGCCAGCAGCCACGGGCCTAACACAGATACGCAGTATTTT; CDR3aa: CASSHGPNTDTQYF
d_gene: NA; len: 14; abundance: NA; v_gene: TRBV12-3/TRBV12-4; j_gene: TRBJ1-1; CDR3nt: TGTGCCAGCAGCTCTTATCGTGTAAACACTGAAGCTTTCTTT; CDR3aa: CASSSYRVNTEAFF
d_gene: TRBD2; len: 18; abundance: many; v_gene: TRBV6-5; j_gene: TRBJ2-5; CDR3nt: TGTGCCAGCAGTTACTCGCCTACTAGCGGGAGCCTACAAGAGACCCAGTACTTC; CDR3aa: CASSYSPTSGSLQETQYF
d_gene: TRBD2; len: 16; abundance: many; v_gene: TRBV27; j_gene: TRBJ2-1; CDR3nt: TGTGCCAGCAGTTCCGGACTAGCGGGGAGGACCGTTGAGCAGTTCTTC; CDR3aa: CASSSGLAGRTVEQFF
d_gene: NA; len: 15; abundance: many; v_gene: TRBV5-1; j_gene: TRBJ1-1; CDR3nt: TGCGCCAGCAGCTTGGCGGCGGGGATGAACACTGAAGCTTTCTTT; CDR3aa: CASSLAAGMNTEAFF
d_gene: NA; len: 14; abundance: NA; v_gene: TRBV12-3/TRBV12-4; j_gene: TRBJ1-1; CDR3nt: TGTGCCAGCAGTTTTAGCGGGAAGAACACTGAAGCTTTCTTT; CDR3aa: CASSFSGKNTEAFF
d_gene: NA; len: 21; abundance: NA; v_gene: TRBV7-9; j_gene: TRBJ2-2; CDR3nt: NA; CDR3aa: CASTINAKQGMRAQHRGAVFF
d_gene: NA; len: 15; abundance: NA; v_gene: TRBV2; j_gene: TRBJ1-5; CDR3nt: TGTGCCAGCAGTGAAGAGGCACCTAGCAATCAGCCCCAGCATTTT; CDR3aa: CASSEEAPSNQPQHF
d_gene: NA; len: 14; abundance: many; v_gene: TRBV6-1; j_gene: TRBJ1-6; CDR3nt: TGTGCCAGCAGTGAAGGGACGGGGAACGTCCCCCTCCACTTT; CDR3aa: CASSEGTGNVPLHF
d_gene: TRBD1; len: 13; abundance: NA; v_gene: TRBV28; j_gene: TRBJ1-2; CDR3nt: TGTGCCAGCAGTTCCCGGACAGGGAGAGGCTACACCTTC; CDR3aa: CASSSRTGRGYTF
d_gene: NA; len: 19; abundance: few; v_gene: TRBV27; j_gene: TRBJ2-3; CDR3nt: TGTGCCAGCACCAAAAGTAGGCCCGGTTGGCCCGGGGGCGCAGATACGCAGTATTTT; CDR3aa: CASTKSRPGWPGGADTQYF
d_gene: NA; len: 11; abundance: many; v_gene: TRBV25-1; j_gene: TRBJ1-3; CDR3nt: TGTGCCAGCAGGCGCGGGGACACCATATATTTT; CDR3aa: CASRRGDTIYF
d_gene: NA; len: 13; abundance: many; v_gene: TRBV20-1; j_gene: TRBJ2-7; CDR3nt: TGCAGTGCGCAAGGACAGAACTCCTACGAGCAGTACTTC; CDR3aa: CSAQGQNSYEQYF